The rows below give T cell receptor beta chains drawn from one sample of a study of glioma-infiltrating T cells. TCRdb re-called the multiplex PCR reads through MiXCR, storing one row per CDR3 protein. The table lists a few hundred thousand distinct CDR3 sequences, roughly two fifths of them singletons. The sample was glioma tissue, nonneoplastic brain tissue, or PBMCs (not recorded which). These receptors all stem from a human donor with low-grade glioma or glioblastoma, undergoing nonglioma brain surgery, or in good health (not recorded which). The CDR3 runs from the conserved cysteine through the conserved F or W. D genes are given only for firm matches. The listing skips clone size in some rows; elsewhere it reads once, few, many or a size class.

NA	TRBV5-1	TRBJ2-7	TRBD1	CASSGDRAHNEQYF	TGCGCCAGCAGCGGGGACAGGGCCCACAATGAGCAGTACTTC
NA	TRBV3-1	TRBJ1-1	NA	CASSYITNTEAFF	TGTGCCAGCAGCTACATCACGAACACTGAAGCTTTCTTT
NA	TRBV10-3	TRBJ2-6	TRBD2	CAISESRLAAGANVLTF	TGTGCCATCAGTGAGTCCCGACTAGCTGCTGGGGCCAACGTCCTGACTTTC
few	TRBV10-2	TRBJ2-4	NA	CASRPSEGPSKNIQYF	TGCGCCAGCAGGCCCTCGGAGGGACCGAGCAAAAACATTCAGTACTTC
many	TRBV6-1	TRBJ2-7	TRBD2	CASSYAGGVSYEQYF	TGTGCCAGCAGTTATGCGGGAGGGGTATCCTACGAGCAGTACTTC
NA	TRBV27	TRBJ2-7	NA	CASSSVGPWEQYF	TGTGCCAGCAGTTCTGTGGGACCCTGGGAGCAGTACTTC
many	TRBV27	TRBJ1-2	TRBD1	CASSGNRGDYGYTF	TGTGCCAGCAGTGGTAACAGGGGAGACTATGGCTACACCTTC
many	TRBV28	TRBJ1-2	NA	CASSFLQHYGYTF	TGTGCCAGCAGTTTTTTACAGCACTATGGCTACACCTTC
NA	TRBV29-1	TRBJ2-1	NA	CSVSQWDEQFF	TGCAGCGTTTCCCAGTGGGATGAGCAGTTCTTC
few	TRBV7-9	TRBJ1-1	TRBD1	CASGGQGAAEAFF	TGTGCCAGCGGTGGGCAGGGGGCCGCTGAAGCTTTCTTT
NA	TRBV14	TRBJ2-1	NA	CASSQGTCHEQFF	TGTGCCAGCAGCCAAGGTACATGTCATGAGCAGTTTTTC
many	TRBV28	TRBJ1-5	NA	CASTLAGSGSNQPQHF	TGTGCCAGCACCCTGGCGGGTAGTGGAAGCAATCAGCCCCAGCATTTT
NA	TRBV4-2	TRBJ2-7	TRBD1	CASSLGRDRSHEQYF	TGTGCCAGCAGCTTAGGCAGGGACAGGTCGCACGAGCAGTACTTC
few	TRBV6-5	TRBJ2-1	TRBD1	CASSRPGQGYEQFF	TGTGCCAGCAGTCGACCGGGACAGGGCTATGAGCAGTTCTTC
NA	TRBV27	TRBJ1-2	NA	CASSRLGGQGNGYTF	TGTGCCAGCAGCCGATTGGGGGGGCAGGGTAATGGCTACACCTTC
NA	TRBV15	TRBJ2-3	NA	CATIVRGVADTQYF	TGTGCCACCATAGTCAGGGGAGTTGCGGATACGCAGTATTTT
many	TRBV20-1	TRBJ2-5	NA	CSARMQETQYF	TGCAGCGCACGTATGCAAGAGACCCAGTACTTC
few	TRBV6-1	TRBJ2-1	NA	CASSLISLAYNEQFF	TGTGCCAGCAGTCTGATCTCCCTGGCCTACAATGAGCAGTTCTTC
NA	TRBV20-1	TRBJ2-1	NA	CSARERDYNEQFF	TGCAGTGCTAGGGAAAGGGACTACAATGAGCAGTTCTTC
many	TRBV6-5	TRBJ1-1	NA	CASSYGLGATEAFF	TGTGCCAGCAGTTACGGGTTGGGGGCCACTGAAGCTTTCTTT
few	TRBV6-1	TRBJ2-7	TRBD1	CASSSGQGGEQYF	TGTGCCAGCAGTTCCGGACAGGGCGGGGAGCAGTACTTC
NA	TRBV7-2	TRBJ1-2	NA	CASSPHMDYGYTF	TGTGCCAGCAGCCCCCACATGGACTATGGCTACACCTTC
NA	TRBV5-5	TRBJ1-1	NA	CASSLIDGTEAFF	TGTGCCAGCAGCTTAATCGACGGCACTGAAGCTTTCTTT
NA	TRBV28	TRBJ1-5	NA	CASREPTVYQPQHF	TGTGCCAGCAGGGAACCGACAGTCTATCAGCCCCAGCATTTT
NA	TRBV29-1	TRBJ1-2	NA	CSVAKGYTF	TGCAGCGTTGCCAAGGGCTACACCTTC
NA	TRBV7-2	TRBJ2-1	NA	CASSLGTFRSYNEQFF	TGTGCCAGCAGCTTAGGTACCTTTAGGTCCTACAATGAGCAGTTCTTC
NA	TRBV2	TRBJ1-1	NA	CARGGELDSEAFF	TGTGCCAGAGGAGGGGAATTGGACTCTGAAGCTTTCTTT
NA	TRBV7-1	TRBJ2-3	NA	CTSSPPGSIRADTQYF	TGTACCAGCAGCCCGCCGGGCAGCATTAGGGCAGATACGCAGTATTTT
NA	TRBV7-9	TRBJ1-1	TRBD1	CASSASDRVGRRMNTEAFF	TGTGCCAGCAGCGCGAGCGACAGGGTGGGGAGGAGGATGAACACTGAAGCTTTCTTT
NA	TRBV6-4	TRBJ1-4	NA	CASVRMEKLFF	TGTGCCAGCGTCAGAATGGAAAAACTGTTTTTT
NA	TRBV18	TRBJ1-1	NA	CASSLRQRMNTEAFF	TGTGCCAGCTCACTTCGACAACGAATGAACACTGAAGCTTTCTTT
NA	TRBV4-1	TRBJ2-7	TRBD1	CASSQEKGQGIYEQYF	TGCGCCAGCAGCCAAGAAAAGGGACAGGGGATCTACGAGCAGTACTTC
few	TRBV7-2	TRBJ2-3	TRBD2	CASSLKLAGATDTQYF	TGTGCCAGCAGTCTCAAACTAGCGGGAGCAACAGATACGCAGTATTTT
NA	TRBV2	TRBJ2-4	NA	CASSGWGENIQYF	TGTGCCAGCAGTGGCTGGGGGGAAAACATTCAGTACTTC
few	TRBV20-1	TRBJ2-6	NA	CSALRSSGANVLTF	TGCAGTGCTCTCCGTTCCTCTGGGGCCAACGTCCTGACTTTC
NA	TRBV7-8	TRBJ1-6	TRBD1	CASSLGGRGTGSPLHF	TGTGCCAGCAGCTTAGGGGGCAGGGGGACGGGGTCACCCCTCCACTTT
NA	TRBV4-1	TRBJ1-4	NA	CASSPEGVESEKLFF	TGCGCCAGCAGCCCGGAGGGGGTCGAGAGTGAAAAACTGTTTTTT
few	TRBV20-1	TRBJ2-3	NA	CSASTWDGSTDTQYF	TGCAGTGCTAGTACGTGGGACGGGAGCACAGATACGCAGTATTTT
many	TRBV28	TRBJ1-5	NA	CASTPHMGPQHF	TGTGCCAGCACCCCACACATGGGGCCCCAGCATTTT
NA	TRBV7-2	TRBJ1-1	NA	CASSLEGIPGANTEAFF	TGTGCCAGCAGCTTAGAAGGGATCCCCGGGGCAAACACTGAAGCTTTCTTT
NA	TRBV20-1	TRBJ2-1	TRBD2	CSASLGGGSYGEQFF	TGCAGTGCCTCGCTCGGGGGGGGGTCCTACGGTGAGCAGTTCTTC
NA	TRBV28	TRBJ2-7	NA	CASSKTGPFGRSYEQYF	TGTGCCAGCAGTAAAACGGGCCCCTTCGGGAGATCCTACGAGCAGTACTTC
many	TRBV28	TRBJ2-1	NA	CASGKSGNEQFF	TGTGCCAGCGGGAAGAGTGGGAATGAGCAGTTCTTC
few	TRBV3-1	TRBJ1-1	TRBD1	CASGNRGPAEAFF	TGTGCCAGCGGAAACAGGGGACCTGCTGAAGCTTTCTTT
NA	TRBV4-3	TRBJ1-3	NA	CASRTLGDGSSGNTIYF	TGCGCCAGCAGGACCTTAGGTGACGGCAGCTCTGGAAACACCATATATTTT
NA	TRBV12-3/TRBV12-4	TRBJ2-7	TRBD2	CASTSGGGASYEQYF	TGTGCCAGCACCTCCGGGGGGGGAGCCTCCTACGAGCAGTACTTC
NA	TRBV5-1	TRBJ2-1	NA	CASSFGGTNYNEQFF	TGCGCCAGCAGCTTTGGCGGGACCAATTACAATGAGCAGTTCTTC
NA	TRBV2	TRBJ2-1	TRBD1	CASTMSSEDGGQAYNEQFF	TGTGCCAGCACCATGTCCTCCGAAGATGGGGGACAGGCTTACAATGAGCAGTTCTTC
few	TRBV19	TRBJ2-3	NA	CASSMGVLVSTDTQYF	TGTGCCAGTAGTATGGGGGTACTAGTCTCCACAGATACGCAGTATTTT
NA	TRBV6-2/TRBV6-3	TRBJ1-2	NA	CANSPGQSYGYTF	TGTGCCAACAGTCCTGGACAGAGCTATGGCTACACCTTC
NA	TRBV27	TRBJ1-6	NA	CARSPQGGTRVSPLHF	TGTGCCAGAAGCCCCCAGGGCGGGACGAGGGTATCACCCCTCCACTTT
NA	TRBV15	TRBJ1-1	NA	CATSRDSQNTEAFF	TGTGCCACCAGTAGAGACAGCCAGAACACTGAAGCTTTCTTT
many	TRBV6-1	TRBJ2-7	NA	CASTLGLYYEQYF	TGTGCCAGCACCTTGGGACTCTACTACGAGCAGTACTTC
few	TRBV6-2/TRBV6-3	TRBJ2-1	TRBD2	CASTIWEGVPNEQFF	TGTGCCAGCACCATTTGGGAGGGAGTCCCCAATGAGCAGTTCTTC
NA	TRBV24-1	TRBJ2-7	TRBD2	CATSDLRGGGEQYF	TGTGCCACCAGTGATTTGCGGGGGGGGGGCGAGCAGTACTTC